The clone carrying this T cell receptor beta chain was seen at least ten times. The antigen remains undetermined. These data come from a study of post-analysis software for immune sequencing data. The study, taken as a whole, reports: With F measure, samples from one preparation batch clustered together strongly. Four to six TRBV segments (TRBV5-6, TRBV5-1 and TRBV20-1 among them) occurred more frequently in patients than in controls. Controls significantly exceeded multiple sclerosis patients in normalized Chao1 diversity.

Unique molecular identifiers had been added to the TCR beta cDNA libraries. A population of roughly 0.9 to 11 million T cells gave rise to roughly 500,000 cDNA molecules. A single record per CDR3 protein comes from TCRdb applying MiXCR to the PCR reads. This sample has roughly 600,000 distinct CDR3 sequences, with about 40% found just once. CDR3 size: 15 residues. V lost 4 bases and J lost 1; bases outside the gene matches: 7. Sequencing used blood. This chain connects TRBV12-3 or TRBV12-4 to TRBJ2-7; 7 bases agree with TRBD1. The clonotype was recovered from a girl aged 5-17 years with multiple sclerosis. CDR3 DNA sequence: TGTGCCAGCAGTTACAGGGACAGTCCTTCCTACGAGCAGTACTTC. It is translated as CASSYRDSPSYEQYF.